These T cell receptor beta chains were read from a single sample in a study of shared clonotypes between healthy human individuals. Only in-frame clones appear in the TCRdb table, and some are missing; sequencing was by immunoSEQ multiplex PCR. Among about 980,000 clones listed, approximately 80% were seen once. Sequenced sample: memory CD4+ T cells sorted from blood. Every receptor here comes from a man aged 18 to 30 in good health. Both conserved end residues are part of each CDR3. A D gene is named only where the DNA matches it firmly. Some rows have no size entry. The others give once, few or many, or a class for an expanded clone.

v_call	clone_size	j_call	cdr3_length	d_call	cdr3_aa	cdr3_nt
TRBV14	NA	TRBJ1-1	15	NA	CACKYGGSGYTEAFF	TGTGCCTGCAAGTACGGGGGGTCGGGGTACACTGAAGCTTTCTTT
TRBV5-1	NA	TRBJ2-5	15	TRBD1	CASSSRTGDEGTQYF	TGCGCCAGCAGCTCCCGGACAGGCGATGAGGGGACCCAGTACTTC
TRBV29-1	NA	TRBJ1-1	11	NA	CAHGVSTEAFF	TGCGCGCATGGGGTCAGTACTGAAGCTTTCTTT
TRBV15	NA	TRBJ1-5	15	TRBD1	CATSRGDRGPQPQHF	TGTGCCACCAGCAGAGGAGACAGGGGGCCTCAGCCCCAGCATTTT
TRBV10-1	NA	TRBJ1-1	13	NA	CASSESGASEAFF	TGCGCCAGCAGTGAGTCCGGGGCGTCTGAAGCTTTCTTT
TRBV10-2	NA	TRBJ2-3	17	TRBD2	CASSEWLAGVITDTQYF	TGCGCCAGCAGTGAGTGGCTAGCGGGGGTGATCACAGATACGCAGTATTTT
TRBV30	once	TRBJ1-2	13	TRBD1	CAWRPLQGAGYTF	TGTGCCTGGAGACCTTTACAGGGGGCGGGCTACACCTTC
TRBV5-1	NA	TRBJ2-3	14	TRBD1	CASSPGQGSDTQYF	TGCGCCAGCAGCCCCGGACAGGGGTCGGATACGCAGTATTTT
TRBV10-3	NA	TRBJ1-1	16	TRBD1	CAISESGTGGRTEAFF	TGTGCCATCAGTGAGTCCGGGACAGGGGGTCGGACTGAAGCTTTCTTT
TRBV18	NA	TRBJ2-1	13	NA	CASSRPVGNEQFF	TGTGCCAGCTCACGGCCCGTGGGCAATGAGCAGTTCTTC
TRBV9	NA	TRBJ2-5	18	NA	CASSVALGTQTSQETQYF	TGTGCCAGCAGCGTAGCCCTCGGGACACAGACGTCCCAAGAGACCCAGTACTTC
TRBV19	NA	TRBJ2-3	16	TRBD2	CASSIGLAFSTDTQYF	TGTGCCAGTAGTATTGGACTAGCGTTTAGCACAGATACGCAGTATTTT
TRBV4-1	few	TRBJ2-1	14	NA	CASSQPLDYNEQFF	TGCGCCAGCAGCCAACCCCTGGACTACAATGAGCAGTTCTTC
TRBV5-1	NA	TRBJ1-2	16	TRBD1	CASSEGDSVRVDGYTF	TGCGCCAGCAGCGAAGGGGACAGCGTCCGGGTAGATGGCTACACCTTC
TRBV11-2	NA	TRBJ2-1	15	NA	CASSLAPKGPSEQFF	TGTGCCAGCAGCTTAGCCCCTAAGGGGCCTAGTGAGCAGTTCTTC
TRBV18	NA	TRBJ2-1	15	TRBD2	CASSPPGTTINEQFF	TGTGCCAGCTCACCACCCGGGACTACCATTAATGAGCAGTTCTTC
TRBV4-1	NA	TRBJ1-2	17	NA	CASSQDQGGTVVYGYTF	TGCGCCAGCAGCCAAGATCAAGGTGGGACGGTAGTCTATGGCTACACCTTC
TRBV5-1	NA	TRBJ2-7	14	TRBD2	CASSSTSGGYEQYF	TGCGCCAGCAGCTCGACTAGCGGGGGGTACGAGCAGTACTTC
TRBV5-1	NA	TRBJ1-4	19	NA	CASSLEGRRDLSGGEKLFF	TGCGCCAGCAGCTTGGAGGGTCGTCGGGACCTAAGCGGCGGTGAAAAACTGTTTTTT
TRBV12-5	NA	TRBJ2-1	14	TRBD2	CASGWGLVYNEQFF	TGTGCTAGTGGTTGGGGACTAGTCTACAATGAGCAGTTCTTC
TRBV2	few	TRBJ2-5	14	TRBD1	CASRAGTGEETQYF	TGTGCCAGCAGGGCCGGGACAGGTGAAGAGACCCAGTACTTC
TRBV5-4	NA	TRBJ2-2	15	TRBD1	CASSRDRVDTGELFF	TGTGCCAGCAGTAGGGACAGGGTGGACACCGGGGAGCTGTTTTTT
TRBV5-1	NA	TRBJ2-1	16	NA	CASSLVGESSYNEQFF	TGCGCCAGCAGCTTGGTAGGGGAGAGCTCCTACAATGAGCAGTTCTTC
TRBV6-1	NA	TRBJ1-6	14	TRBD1	CASSRQGEGSPLHF	TGTGCCAGCAGTCGACAGGGGGAAGGTTCACCCCTCCACTTT
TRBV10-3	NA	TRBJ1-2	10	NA	CAARQYGYTF	TGTGCCGCCCGACAGTATGGCTACACCTTC
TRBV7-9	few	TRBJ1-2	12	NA	CASSLPQGGYTF	TGTGCCAGCAGCTTACCTCAGGGAGGCTACACCTTC
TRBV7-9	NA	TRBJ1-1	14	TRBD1	CASSIRDSLTEAFF	TGTGCCAGCAGCATCCGGGACAGTCTCACTGAAGCTTTCTTT
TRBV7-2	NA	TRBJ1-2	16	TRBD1	CASSSTPGQGDYGYTF	TGTGCCAGCAGCTCGACACCGGGACAGGGGGACTATGGCTACACCTTC
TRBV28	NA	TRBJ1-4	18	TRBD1	CASSSPRSRGGSNEKLFF	TGTGCCAGCAGTTCCCCCAGGTCCCGAGGGGGCTCGAATGAAAAACTGTTTTTT
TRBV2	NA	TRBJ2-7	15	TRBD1	CASNVPGQGAGEQYF	TGTGCCAGCAATGTCCCGGGACAGGGGGCGGGGGAGCAGTACTTC
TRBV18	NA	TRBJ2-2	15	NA	CASSRHLGDTGELFF	TGTGCCAGCTCACGACATTTAGGGGACACCGGGGAGCTGTTTTTT
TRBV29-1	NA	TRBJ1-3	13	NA	CSVGDVSPNPIYF	TGCAGCGTGGGAGACGTATCCCCTAACCCGATATATTTT
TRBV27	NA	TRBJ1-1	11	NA	CASRSFTEAFF	TGTGCCAGTCGGTCCTTCACTGAAGCTTTCTTT
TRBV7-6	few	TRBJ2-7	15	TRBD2	CASSHGGSQFGEQYF	TGTGCCAGCAGCCACGGGGGGTCCCAATTCGGAGAGCAGTACTTC
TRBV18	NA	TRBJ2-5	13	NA	CASSPSKQETQYF	TGTGCCAGCTCACCATCCAAGCAAGAGACCCAGTACTTC
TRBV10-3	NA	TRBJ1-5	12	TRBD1	CAVGTENQPQHF	TGTGCCGTCGGGACAGAAAATCAGCCCCAGCATTTT
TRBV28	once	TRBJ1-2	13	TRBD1	CASSTGTGYGYTF	TGTGCCAGCAGTACCGGGACAGGCTATGGCTACACCTTC
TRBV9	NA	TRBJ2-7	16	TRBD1	CASSHNPGQGAYEQYF	TGTGCCAGCAGCCATAATCCGGGACAGGGGGCTTACGAGCAGTACTTC
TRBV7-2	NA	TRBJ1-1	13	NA	CASRYDLLQEAFF	TGTGCCAGCAGGTACGACTTGCTGCAAGAGGCTTTCTTT
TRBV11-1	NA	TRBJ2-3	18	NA	CASSLAPSSGVFTDTQYF	TGTGCCAGCAGCTTAGCCCCTAGCAGTGGAGTCTTTACAGATACGCAGTATTTT
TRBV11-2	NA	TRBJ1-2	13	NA	CASSSGANYGYTF	TGTGCCAGCAGCTCCGGGGCCAACTATGGCTACACCTTC
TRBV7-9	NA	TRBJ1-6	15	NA	CASSLADLYNSPLHF	TGTGCCAGCAGCTTAGCGGACCTCTATAATTCACCCCTCCACTTT
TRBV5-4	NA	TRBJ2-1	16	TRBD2	CASSYLRGGLNNEQFF	TGTGCCAGCAGCTATTTGCGCGGGGGGCTGAACAATGAGCAGTTCTTC
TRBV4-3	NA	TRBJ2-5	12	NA	CASSQWGETQYF	TGCGCCAGCAGCCAATGGGGAGAGACCCAGTACTTC
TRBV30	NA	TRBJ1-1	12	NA	CAWTRQNTEAFF	TGTGCCTGGACCCGACAGAACACTGAAGCTTTCTTT
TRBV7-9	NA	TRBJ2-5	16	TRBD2	CASRRTSGGVQETQYF	TGTGCCAGCAGACGGACTAGCGGGGGGGTACAAGAGACCCAGTACTTC
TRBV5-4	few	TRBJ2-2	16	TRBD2	CASSSGGLAGSGELFF	TGTGCCAGCAGCTCCGGGGGACTAGCGGGATCTGGGGAGCTGTTTTTT
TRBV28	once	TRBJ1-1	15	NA	CASRPPRRPNTEAFF	TGTGCCAGCAGACCCCCGAGGCGTCCAAACACTGAAGCTTTCTTT
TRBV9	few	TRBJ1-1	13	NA	CASSVELESEAFF	TGTGCCAGCAGCGTAGAGCTGGAGTCCGAAGCTTTCTTT
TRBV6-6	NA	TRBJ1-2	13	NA	CASSFNGDYGYTF	TGTGCCAGCAGTTTCAATGGGGACTATGGCTACACCTTC